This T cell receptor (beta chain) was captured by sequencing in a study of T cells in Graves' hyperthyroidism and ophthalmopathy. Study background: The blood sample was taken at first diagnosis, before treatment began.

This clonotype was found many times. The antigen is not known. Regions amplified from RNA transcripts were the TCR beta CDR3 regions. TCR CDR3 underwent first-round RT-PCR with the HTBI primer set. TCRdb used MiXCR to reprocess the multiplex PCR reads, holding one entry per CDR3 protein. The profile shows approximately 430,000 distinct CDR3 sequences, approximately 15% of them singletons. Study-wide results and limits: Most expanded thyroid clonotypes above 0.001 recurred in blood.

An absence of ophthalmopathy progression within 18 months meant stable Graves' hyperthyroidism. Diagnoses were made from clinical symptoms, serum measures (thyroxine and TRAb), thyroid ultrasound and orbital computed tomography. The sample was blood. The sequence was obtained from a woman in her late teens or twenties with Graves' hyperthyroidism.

The CDR3 nucleotides read TGTGCCAGCCTCCGGGACAGCTCTGGAAACACCATATATTTT. It specifies CASLRDSSGNTIYF. This chain connects TRBV2 to TRBJ1-3; 7 bases line up with TRBD1. The CDR3 runs 14 residues. The V and J ends lost 8 bases and 0 bases, in that order; junction bases with no gene match: 4. Per the germline V gene, CDR1 is SNHLY and CDR2 is FYNNEI.